The clone carrying this TCR beta chain was counted many times. Its matching antigen is unknown. The data stem from a study of cytomegalovirus exposure and HLA in healthy donors. Sequenced by immunoSEQ multiplex PCR; TCRdb stores in-frame clones only, minus some. This table holds about 160,000 clones, just under 90% found once. Overall study results and limits: Among the CMV-associated chains, three were confirmed in vitro as specific for CMV antigens. Cytomegalovirus association was listed for 150 to 200 TCR beta chains.

Trimming cost V 7 bases and J 7 bases; bases outside gene matches: 15. From germline, CDR1 is MGHDK and CDR2 SYGVNS. The CDR3 consists of 15 residues. The donors were in the approximately 130-subject validation cohort, distinct from the approximately 700-subject first cohort. The receptor was isolated from a woman aged 18-35 years in good health and CMV-seropositive. The rearrangement uses TRBV25-1 and TRBJ2-7; TRBD2 matches 8 bases. The sequenced material came from PBMCs. The CDR3 DNA follows: TGTGCCAGCACCCCAGGGGAGCGGGAGACGGGTGAGCAGTACTTC. Its protein is CASTPGERETGEQYF.